Following are 27 T cell receptor beta chains from one sample sequenced in a study of identical twins. Using its own MiXCR run on the 5' RACE reads, TCRdb lists one record per CDR3 protein. The sample lists roughly 200,000 distinct CDR3 sequences, around a sixth occurring once. The data also belong to a second study, concerning T cells expressing NK-cell markers.

Sequencing input: CD8+ T cells sorted from blood. The receptors stem from a woman between 18 and 30 years old in good health.

V is TRBV19 and J is TRBJ2-5; no clear D gene. This CDR3 has 12 residues. Trimming removed 6 bases from V and 1 base from J, with 6 bases in between. Germline loops: CDR1 LNHDA, CDR2 SQIVND (reference sequence). This CDR3 is CASSRPQETQYF. DNA for the CDR3: TGTGCCAGTAGCCGCCCCCAAGAGACCCAGTACTTC.

The chain combines TRBV3-1 with TRBJ2-7, with 10 nucleotides matching TRBD1. Germline V gene lookup returns CDR1 LGHDT and CDR2 YNNKEL (reference sequence). This CDR3 comprises 16 residues. The J segment lost 5 bases and the V segment lost 4 bases, leaving 11 bases of the junction unmatched. The CDR3 sequence is CASSPTGTGVFHEQYF. CDR3 in DNA: TGTGCCAGCAGCCCGACCGGGACAGGGGTCTTCCACGAGCAGTACTTC.

This clonotype came up many times. V gene TRBV20-1 combines with J gene TRBJ2-1; D not certain. Per germline, CDR1 DFQATT and CDR2 SNEGSKA (reference sequence). V gave up 5 bases and J gave up 8 bases, with 10 bases separating them. The CDR3 runs to 11 residues. The CDR3 DNA is TGCAGTGCTCCCCTGGTATATGAGCAGTTCTTC. It codes for CSAPLVYEQFF.

This clonotype has a handful of counts. V usage is TRBV3-1 and J usage is TRBJ2-2; D is unclear. V gave up 1 base and J gave up 2 bases, with 11 bases separating them. CDR3 length equals 16 residues. In germline, CDR1 is LGHDT, CDR2 YNNKEL (reference sequence). Here the CDR3 reads CASSQVETVNTGELFF. The CDR3 DNA sequence: TGTGCCAGCAGCCAAGTGGAGACTGTAAACACCGGGGAGCTGTTTTTT.

J is TRBJ2-1 and V is TRBV12-3 or TRBV12-4; D may be TRBD2 (5 bases). The CDR3 is 14 residues long. V was trimmed by 4 bases and J by 8 bases, leaving 15 bases between them. The chain's CDR3 is CASSSYQVEDEQFF. The DNA for the CDR3 is TGTGCCAGCAGTTCCTATCAGGTGGAGGATGAGCAGTTCTTC.

This clonotype was picked up a small number of times. The V gene is TRBV9, the J gene TRBJ2-1; TRBD1 agrees at 7 bases. V dropped 4 bases and J dropped 8; count of bases not matched to a gene: 12. In germline, CDR1 is SGDLS, CDR2 YYNGEE. CDR3 length: 15 residues. CDR3 protein: CASSSDRALWHEQFF. CDR3 DNA sequence: TGTGCCAGCAGCTCAGACAGGGCTCTTTGGCATGAGCAGTTCTTC.

This clonotype was counted many times. This chain uses TRBV5-6 with TRBJ2-7; no reliable D call. Trimming stripped 0 bases from V and 6 bases from J, with 7 bases between. The CDR3 is made up of 12 amino acids. The germline V gene has CDR1 SGHDT and CDR2 YYEEEE. The CDR3 coding sequence is TGTGCCAGCAGCTTGGCGGCGCGCGAGCAGTACTTC. As protein: CASSLAAREQYF. The variable domain in full, with the rest retrieved from reference TRBV5-6 and TRBJ2-7, is DAGVTQSPTHLIKTRGQQVTLRCSPKSGHDTVSWYQQALGQGPQFIFQYYEEEERQRGNFPDRFSGHQFPNYSSELNVNALLLGDSALYLCASSLAAREQYFGPGTRLTVT.

This chain uses TRBV9 with TRBJ1-2, with 7 positions matching TRBD1. Per the germline V gene, CDR1 is SGDLS and CDR2 is YYNGEE. The CDR3 has 13 amino acids. V shed 2 bases, J shed 3 bases, and the junction held 1 base outside the gene matches. The DNA of the CDR3 is TGTGCCAGCAGCGTCACAGGGGACTATGGCTACACCTTC. As protein: CASSVTGDYGYTF.

This clonotype was detected only a few times. V is TRBV6-1 and J is TRBJ2-1, with D uncertain. The CDR3 totals 12 residues. Per the germline V gene, CDR1 is MNHNS and CDR2 is SASEGT. Trimming removed 8 bases at V and 1 base at J, with 6 bases between. The CDR3 DNA follows: TGTGCCAGCGGGAAATCCTACAATGAGCAGTTCTTC. Protein sequence: CASGKSYNEQFF.

The J gene is TRBJ2-1, the V gene TRBV7-9, with 14 bases lining up with TRBD2. This CDR3 region has 17 residues. V was pared by 0 bases and J by 2 bases, with 0 bases of the junction left unmatched. Per germline, CDR1 SEHNR and CDR2 FQNEAQ (reference sequence). The CDR3, as DNA: TGTGCCAGCAGCTTAGCGACTAGCGGGGGGGCCTACAATGAGCAGTTCTTC. Translating it yields CASSLATSGGAYNEQFF. Full variable domain (remainder filled in from reference TRBV7-9 and TRBJ2-1): DTGVSQNPRHKITKRGQNVTFRCDPISEHNRLYWYRQTLGQGPEFLTYFQNEAQLEKSRLLSDRFSAERPKGSFSTLEIQRTEQGDSAMYLCASSLATSGGAYNEQFFGPGTRLTVL.

This clonotype was counted between two and nine times. The chain employs TRBV9 and TRBJ2-1; 12 bases are shared with TRBD2. The CDR3 is made up of 16 amino acids. Germline assignment: CDR1 SGDLS and CDR2 YYNGEE. Losses at the gene ends were 4 bases for V and 7 bases for J; bases not matched to a gene: 9. This chain's CDR3 is CASSSSSGGAGNEQFF. Here the CDR3 DNA reads TGTGCCAGCAGCTCCTCTAGCGGGGGGGCCGGGAATGAGCAGTTCTTC.

The genes are TRBV9 and TRBJ2-1; no firm D call. Trimming left V 0 bases short and J 8 bases short, with 9 bases between. The CDR3 has 13 amino acids. Germline-derived CDR1 and CDR2 are SGDLS and YYNGEE. The CDR3 DNA is TGTGCCAGCAGCGTAGACGTATCGGATGAGCAGTTCTTC. It specifies CASSVDVSDEQFF.

There are a few counts of this clonotype. The junction differs from germline at one of its ends, possibly a read error. This chain links TRBV4-2 with TRBJ2-1; 7 nucleotides align to TRBD2. The CDR3 consists of 14 residues. The germline gives CDR1 LGHNA, CDR2 YNFKEQ. In nucleotides, the CDR3 is TGTGCCAGCTGCCAAGATACGGGGGGACCTGAGCAGTTCTTC. Amino acid sequence: CASCQDTGGPEQFF.

This clonotype was seen just once. This chain links TRBV7-6 with TRBJ2-1; D could derive from TRBD1 or TRBD2 (7 bases each). The CDR3 is made up of 17 amino acids. Trimming cost V 5 bases and J 5 bases, with 22 bases left between them. In germline, CDR1 is SGHVS, CDR2 FNYEAQ. This CDR3 is CASSPRGLGGGHNEQFF. The CDR3 region has the DNA TGTGCCAGCAGCCCCAGAGGACTGGGAGGGGGCCACAATGAGCAGTTCTTC.

V is TRBV20-1 and J is TRBJ1-3; D ambiguous. Trimming took off 6 bases at V and 2 bases at J, with 14 bases between the two ends. CDR3 length equals 14 residues. Germline lookup yields CDR1 DFQATT and CDR2 SNEGSKA (reference sequence). The CDR3 nucleotides are TGCAGTGCGCCGACCCAGGAGCCTGGAAACACCATATATTTT. This codes for CSAPTQEPGNTIYF.

This clonotype occurred a few times. This chain uses TRBV11-2 with TRBJ2-5, with TRBD2 matching over 13 bases. This CDR3 has 16 amino acids. With 0 bases clipped from V and 5 bases from J, the junction kept 3 bases outside the gene matches. The germline V gene has CDR1 SGHAT and CDR2 FQNNGV. The DNA for the CDR3 is TGTGCCAGCAGCTTAGAACTAGCGGGGGGGCTGGAGACCCAGTACTTC. This codes for CASSLELAGGLETQYF.

This clonotype was counted only a few times. The gene calls are TRBV27 and TRBJ2-3; TRBD2 aligns across 13 bases. Germline V gene data show CDR1 as MNHEY and CDR2 as SMNVEV (reference sequence). The CDR3 is 16 amino acids. V dropped 5 bases and J dropped 9; count of bases not matched to a gene: 11. Written as DNA, the CDR3 is TGTGCCAGCAGTGACTGGACTAGCGGGGGTGCAGGGACGCAGTATTTT. It translates to CASSDWTSGGAGTQYF.

The CDR3 protein is CASSPVAGGYYNEQFF. The CDR3 DNA is TGTGCCAGCAGCCCCGTAGCGGGAGGATACTACAATGAGCAGTTCTTC. V and J are TRBV7-9 and TRBJ2-1, with 10 bases that match TRBD2. Unmatched junction bases numbered 7, after V lost 5 bases and J lost 3 bases. The germline V gene encodes CDR1 SEHNR and CDR2 FQNEAQ (reference sequence). The length of the CDR3 is 16 residues.

In this sample, this clonotype turned up many times. V is TRBV28 and J is TRBJ2-2, with D perhaps matching TRBD2 (5 bases). Germline-derived CDR1 and CDR2 are MDHEN and SYDVKM. The V end was cut by 6 bases, the J end by 1 base, with 15 bases between. The CDR3 length is 16 residues. The CDR3 spells CASSPLANLNTGELFF. The CDR3 DNA is TGTGCCAGCAGCCCGCTAGCCAATCTGAACACCGGGGAGCTGTTTTTT.

This clonotype was detected a few times. The chain uses TRBV14 and TRBJ2-7, with D possibly TRBD2 on 5 matching bases. This CDR3 spans 14 amino acids. Trimming stripped 2 bases from V and 2 bases from J, with 10 bases between. Germline lookup yields CDR1 SGHDN and CDR2 FVKESK. In DNA, the CDR3 is TGTGCCAGCAGCCAACGGGGTATTACCTACGAGCAGTACTTC. This gives the protein CASSQRGITYEQYF.

The chain couples TRBV5-5 to TRBJ1-6, with TRBD1 matching 7 bases. V was pared by 4 bases and J by 6 bases, with 10 bases of the junction left unmatched. The CDR3 consists of 16 residues. Germline V gene data show CDR1 as SGHKS and CDR2 as YYEKEE (reference sequence). CDR3 amino acids: CASSRVGTAGNSPLHF. The CDR3 region has the DNA TGTGCCAGCAGCCGGGTGGGGACAGCGGGTAATTCACCCCTCCACTTT. The entire variable domain, with the rest obtained from reference TRBV5-5 and TRBJ1-6, is as follows: DAGVTQSPTHLIKTRGQQVTLRCSPISGHKSVSWYQQVLGQGPQFIFQYYEKEERGRGNFPDRFSARQFPNYSSELNVNALLLGDSALYLCASSRVGTAGNSPLHFGNGTRLTVT.

A few counts support this clonotype. V is TRBV9 and J is TRBJ2-3; TRBD2 agrees at 13 bases. Germline loops: CDR1 SGDLS, CDR2 YYNGEE. This CDR3 region has 16 residues. Trimming cost V 4 bases and J 0 bases; bases outside gene matches: 2. The CDR3 DNA is TGTGCCAGCAGCCCGACTAGCGGGGGGAGCACAGATACGCAGTATTTT. Encoded protein: CASSPTSGGSTDTQYF. Using reference TRBV9 and TRBJ2-3 for the parts outside the CDR3, the full variable domain is DSGVTQTPKHLITATGQRVTLRCSPRSGDLSVYWYQQSLDQGLQFLIQYYNGEERAKGNILERFSAQQFPDLHSELNLSSLELGDSALYFCASSPTSGGSTDTQYFGPGTRLTVL.

This clonotype came up a few times. The J gene is TRBJ1-1, the V gene TRBV5-1, with D unresolved. V lost 3 bases and J 1 base, leaving 7 bases between the germline ends. CDR1 and CDR2 from the germline V gene are SGHRS and YFSETQ. The CDR3 runs to 13 residues. The CDR3 sequence is CASSWHTNTEAFF. Here the CDR3 DNA reads TGCGCCAGCAGCTGGCACACGAACACTGAAGCTTTCTTT.

V usage is TRBV7-8 and J usage is TRBJ1-5; no clear D gene. V was clipped by 6 bases and J by 2 bases, with 14 bases between them. Germline V CDR1 and CDR2: SGHVS, FQNEAQ. CDR3 length: 15 amino acids. CDR3 in DNA: TGTGCCAGCAGTTCCACAGATTACGGCAATCAGCCCCAGCATTTT. Residues: CASSSTDYGNQPQHF. Combining the CDR3 with reference TRBV7-8 and TRBJ1-5 gives the whole variable domain GAGVSQSPRYKVAKRGQDVALRCDPISGHVSLFWYQQALGQGPEFLTYFQNEAQLDKSGLPSDRFFAERPEGSVSTLKIQRTQQEDSAVYLCASSSTDYGNQPQHFGDGTRLSIL.

The chain combines TRBV6-2 or TRBV6-3 with TRBJ2-7, with 7 nucleotides matching TRBD2. This CDR3 comprises 18 residues. Germline CDR1 and CDR2: MNHEY and SVGEGT. V shed 6 bases, J shed 3 bases, and the junction held 20 bases outside the gene matches. The CDR3 DNA is TGTGCCAGCAGCGCGCAGAGAGGGAGTTACGGGAGGTTCTACGAGCAGTACTTC. Encoded protein: CASSAQRGSYGRFYEQYF.

The rearrangement uses TRBV30 and TRBJ2-1, with D unclear. The V end lost 1 base, the J end lost 4 bases, and 8 bases lay between the germline ends. CDR3 size: 13 residues. Germline-derived CDR1 and CDR2 are GTSNPN and SVGIG (reference sequence). The chain's CDR3 is CAWSGRNYNEQFF. DNA for the CDR3: TGTGCCTGGAGTGGAAGAAATTACAATGAGCAGTTCTTC.

This clonotype was counted a few times. This rearrangement joins TRBV7-9 to TRBJ2-7; D unresolved. Germline lookup yields CDR1 SEHNR and CDR2 FQNEAQ (reference sequence). Trimming took 7 bases from V and 3 from J, leaving 16 bases between them. This CDR3 comprises 14 residues. The chain's CDR3 is CASTTPGALYEQYF. CDR3 in DNA: TGTGCCAGCACCACTCCCGGAGCCCTCTACGAGCAGTACTTC.